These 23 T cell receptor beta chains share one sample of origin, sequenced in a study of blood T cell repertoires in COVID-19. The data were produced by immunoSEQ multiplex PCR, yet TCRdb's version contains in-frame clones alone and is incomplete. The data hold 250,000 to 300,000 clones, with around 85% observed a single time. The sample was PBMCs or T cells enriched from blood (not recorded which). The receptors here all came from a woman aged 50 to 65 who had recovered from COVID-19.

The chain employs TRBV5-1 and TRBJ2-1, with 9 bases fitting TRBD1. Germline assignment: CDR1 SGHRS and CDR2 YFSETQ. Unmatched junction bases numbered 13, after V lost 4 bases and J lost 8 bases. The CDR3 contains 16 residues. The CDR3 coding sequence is TGCGCCAGCAGCGATGGACAGGGGTTATGGGTACATGAGCAGTTCTTC. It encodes CASSDGQGLWVHEQFF. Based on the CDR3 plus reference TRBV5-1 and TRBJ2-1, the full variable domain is KAGVTQTPRYLIKTRGQQVTLSCSPISGHRSVSWYQQTPGQGLQFLFEYFSETQRNKGNFPGRFSGRQFSNSRSEMNVSTLELGDSALYLCASSDGQGLWVHEQFFGPGTRLTVL.

CDR3 in DNA: TGTGCCAGCAGCTTCGGGACATTTCTTTACGAGCAGTACTTC. This codes for CASSFGTFLYEQYF. This chain uses TRBV5-6 with TRBJ2-7; D may be TRBD1 (6 bases). V was trimmed by 2 bases and J by 4 bases, leaving 13 bases between them. The CDR3 has 14 amino acids. CDR1 SGHDT and CDR2 YYEEEE come from the germline V gene.

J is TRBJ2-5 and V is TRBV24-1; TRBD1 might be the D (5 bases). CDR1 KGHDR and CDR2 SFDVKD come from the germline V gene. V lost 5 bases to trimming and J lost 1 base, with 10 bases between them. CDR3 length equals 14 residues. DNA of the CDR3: TGTGCCACCAGTGTTGGGGCCTCCCAAGAGACCCAGTACTTC. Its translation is CATSVGASQETQYF.

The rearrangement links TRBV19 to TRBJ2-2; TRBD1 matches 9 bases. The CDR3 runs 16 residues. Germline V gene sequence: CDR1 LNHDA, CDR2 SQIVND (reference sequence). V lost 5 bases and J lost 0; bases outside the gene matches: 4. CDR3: CASSSRTGANTGELFF. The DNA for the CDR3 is TGTGCCAGTAGTTCCAGGACAGGGGCGAACACCGGGGAGCTGTTTTTT.

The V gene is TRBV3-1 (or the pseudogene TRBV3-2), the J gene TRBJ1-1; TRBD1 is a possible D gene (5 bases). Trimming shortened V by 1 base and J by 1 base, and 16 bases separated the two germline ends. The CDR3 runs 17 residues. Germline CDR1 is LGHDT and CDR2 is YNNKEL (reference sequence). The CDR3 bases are TGTGCCAGCAGCCAAGGGTACGGATCGGACAAGAACACTGAAGCTTTCTTT. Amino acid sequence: CASSQGYGSDKNTEAFF.

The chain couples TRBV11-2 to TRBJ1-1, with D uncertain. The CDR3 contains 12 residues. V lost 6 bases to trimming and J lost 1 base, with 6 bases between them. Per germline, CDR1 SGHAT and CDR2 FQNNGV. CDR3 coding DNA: TGTGCCAGCAGTTACAGGAACACTGAAGCTTTCTTT. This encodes CASSYRNTEAFF. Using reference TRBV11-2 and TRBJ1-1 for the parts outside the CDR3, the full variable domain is EAGVAQSPRYKIIEKRQSVAFWCNPISGHATLYWYQQILGQGPKLLIQFQNNGVVDDSQLPKDRFSAERLKGVDSTLKIQPAKLEDSAVYLCASSYRNTEAFFGQGTRLTVV.

The CDR3 DNA is TGTGCCAGCAGCGCCTACAGGGGCGGCCAGCCTGAAGCTTTCTTT. Its protein is CASSAYRGGQPEAFF. The chain links TRBV6-4 to TRBJ1-1; 7 positions agree with TRBD1. The CDR3 covers 15 residues. V shed 6 bases, J shed 6 bases, and the junction held 13 bases outside the gene matches. Germline V gives CDR1 MRHNA, CDR2 SNTAGT.

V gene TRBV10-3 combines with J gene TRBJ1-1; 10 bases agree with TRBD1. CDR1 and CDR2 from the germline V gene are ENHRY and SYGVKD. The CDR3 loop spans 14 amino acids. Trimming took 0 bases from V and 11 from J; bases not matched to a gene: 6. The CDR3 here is CAISESGDRGRAFF. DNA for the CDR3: TGTGCCATCAGTGAGTCGGGTGACAGGGGGCGGGCTTTCTTT.

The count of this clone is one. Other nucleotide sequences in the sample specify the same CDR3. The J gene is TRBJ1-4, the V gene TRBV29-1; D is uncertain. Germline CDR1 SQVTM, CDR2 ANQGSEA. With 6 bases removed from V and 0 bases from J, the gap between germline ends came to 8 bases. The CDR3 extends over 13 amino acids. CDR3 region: CSVGGATNEKLFF. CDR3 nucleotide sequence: TGCAGCGTGGGTGGAGCAACTAATGAAAAACTGTTTTTT. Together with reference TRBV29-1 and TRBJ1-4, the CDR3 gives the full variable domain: SAVISQKPSRDICQRGTSLTIQCQVDSQVTMMFWYRQQPGQSLTLIATANQGSEATYESGFVIDKFPISRPNLTFSTLTVSNMSPEDSSIYLCSVGGATNEKLFFGSGTQLSVL.

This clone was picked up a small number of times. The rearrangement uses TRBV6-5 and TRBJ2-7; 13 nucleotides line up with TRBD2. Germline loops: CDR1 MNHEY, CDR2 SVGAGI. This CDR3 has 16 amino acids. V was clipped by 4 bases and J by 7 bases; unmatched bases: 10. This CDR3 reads CASSSPGTSGNVEQYF. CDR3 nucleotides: TGTGCCAGCAGTTCACCAGGGACTAGCGGGAATGTTGAGCAGTACTTC.

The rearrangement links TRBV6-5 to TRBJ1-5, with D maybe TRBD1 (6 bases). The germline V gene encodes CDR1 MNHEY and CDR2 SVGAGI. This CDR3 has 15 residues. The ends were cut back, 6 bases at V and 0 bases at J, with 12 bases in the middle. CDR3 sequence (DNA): TGTGCCAGCAGACGGAAGGGGGATAGCAATCAGCCCCAGCATTTT. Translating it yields CASRRKGDSNQPQHF.

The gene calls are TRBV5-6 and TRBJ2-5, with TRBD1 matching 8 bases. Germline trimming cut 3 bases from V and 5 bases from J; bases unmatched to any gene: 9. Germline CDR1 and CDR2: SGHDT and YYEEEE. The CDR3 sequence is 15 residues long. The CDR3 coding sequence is TGTGCCAGCAGCTCCGACAGGACAGGGAAGGAGACCCAGTACTTC. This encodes CASSSDRTGKETQYF.

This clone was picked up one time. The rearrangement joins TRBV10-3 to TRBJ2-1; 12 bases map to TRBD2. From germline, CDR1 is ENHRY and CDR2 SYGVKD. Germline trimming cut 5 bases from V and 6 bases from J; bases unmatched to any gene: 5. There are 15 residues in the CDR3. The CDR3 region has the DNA TGTGCCATCAGTCCGACTAGCGGGGGCGGCAATGAGCAGTTCTTC. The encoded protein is CAISPTSGGGNEQFF.

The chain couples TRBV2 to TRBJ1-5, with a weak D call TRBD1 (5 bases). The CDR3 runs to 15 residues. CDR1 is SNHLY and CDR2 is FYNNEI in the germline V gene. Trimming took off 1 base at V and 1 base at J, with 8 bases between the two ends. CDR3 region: CASSEDQGSNQPQHF. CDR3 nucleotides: TGTGCCAGCAGTGAAGACCAGGGAAGCAATCAGCCCCAGCATTTT.

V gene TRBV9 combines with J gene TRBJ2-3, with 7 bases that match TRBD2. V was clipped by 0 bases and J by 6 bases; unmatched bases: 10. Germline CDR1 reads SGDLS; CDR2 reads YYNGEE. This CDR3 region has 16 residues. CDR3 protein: CASSVAGGSPTDTQYF. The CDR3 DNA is TGTGCCAGCAGCGTAGCGGGCGGGAGCCCCACGGATACGCAGTATTTT.

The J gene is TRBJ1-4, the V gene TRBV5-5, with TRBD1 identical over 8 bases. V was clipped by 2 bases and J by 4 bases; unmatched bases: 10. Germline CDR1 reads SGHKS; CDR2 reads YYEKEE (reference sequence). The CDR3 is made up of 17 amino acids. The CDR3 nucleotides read TGTGCCAGCAGCTTCTACAGGGGGGGAGAAATTAATGAAAAACTGTTTTTT. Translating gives CASSFYRGGEINEKLFF.

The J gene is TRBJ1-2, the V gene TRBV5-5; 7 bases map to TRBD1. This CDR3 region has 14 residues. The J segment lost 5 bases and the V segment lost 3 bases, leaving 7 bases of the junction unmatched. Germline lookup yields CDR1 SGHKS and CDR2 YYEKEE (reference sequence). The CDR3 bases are TGTGCCAGCAGCTACAGGGGTTCTGGGTATGGCTACACCTTC. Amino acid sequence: CASSYRGSGYGYTF.

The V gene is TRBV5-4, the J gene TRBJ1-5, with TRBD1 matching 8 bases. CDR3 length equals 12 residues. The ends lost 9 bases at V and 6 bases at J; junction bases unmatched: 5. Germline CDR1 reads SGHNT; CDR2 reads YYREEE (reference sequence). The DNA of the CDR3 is TGTGCCACCGGACAGGGCGGTCAGCCCCAGCATTTT. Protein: CATGQGGQPQHF. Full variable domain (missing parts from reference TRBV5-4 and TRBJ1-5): ETGVTQSPTHLIKTRGQQVTLRCSSQSGHNTVSWYQQALGQGPQFIFQYYREEENGRGNFPPRFSGLQFPNYSSELNVNALELDDSALYLCATGQGGQPQHFGDGTRLSIL.

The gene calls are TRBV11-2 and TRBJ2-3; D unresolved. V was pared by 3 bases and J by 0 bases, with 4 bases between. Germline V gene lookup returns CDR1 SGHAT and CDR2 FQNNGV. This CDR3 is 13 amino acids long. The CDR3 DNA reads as TGTGCCAGCAGCTTCCCTAGCACAGATACGCAGTATTTT. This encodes CASSFPSTDTQYF. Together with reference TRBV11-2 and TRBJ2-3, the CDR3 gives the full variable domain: EAGVAQSPRYKIIEKRQSVAFWCNPISGHATLYWYQQILGQGPKLLIQFQNNGVVDDSQLPKDRFSAERLKGVDSTLKIQPAKLEDSAVYLCASSFPSTDTQYFGPGTRLTVL.

This CDR3 is CAWSPATGMGNQPQHF. In DNA form, the CDR3 reads TGTGCCTGGAGCCCTGCGACAGGGATGGGCAATCAGCCCCAGCATTTT. The V call is TRBV30, the J call TRBJ1-5, with TRBD1 matching 7 bases. CDR3 size: 16 residues. Germline CDR1 reads GTSNPN; CDR2 reads SVGIG (reference sequence). Losses at the gene ends were 3 bases for V and 2 bases for J; bases not matched to a gene: 10.

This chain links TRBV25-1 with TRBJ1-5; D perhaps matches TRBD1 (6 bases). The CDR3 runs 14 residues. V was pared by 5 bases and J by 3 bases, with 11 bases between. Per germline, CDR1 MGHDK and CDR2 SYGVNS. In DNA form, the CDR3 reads TGTGCCAGCAGTCACAGGGTTAACAATCAGCCCCAGCATTTT. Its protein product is CASSHRVNNQPQHF.

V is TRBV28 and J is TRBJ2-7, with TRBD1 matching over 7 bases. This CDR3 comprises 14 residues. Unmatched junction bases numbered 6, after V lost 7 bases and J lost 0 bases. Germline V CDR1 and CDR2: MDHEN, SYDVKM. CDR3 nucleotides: TGTGCCAGCATTCGGACAGGCGGCTCCTACGAGCAGTACTTC. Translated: CASIRTGGSYEQYF. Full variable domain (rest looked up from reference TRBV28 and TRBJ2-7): DVKVTQSSRYLVKRTGEKVFLECVQDMDHENMFWYRQDPGLGLRLIYFSYDVKMKEKGDIPEGYSVSREKKERFSLILESASTNQTSMYLCASIRTGGSYEQYFGPGTRLTVT.

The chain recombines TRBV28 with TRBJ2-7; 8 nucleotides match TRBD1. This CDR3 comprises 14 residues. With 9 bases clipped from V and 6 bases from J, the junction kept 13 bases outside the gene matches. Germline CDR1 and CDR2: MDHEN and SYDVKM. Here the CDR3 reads CASNGLRGPSEQYF. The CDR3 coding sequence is TGTGCCAGTAACGGCCTCAGGGGGCCTTCCGAGCAGTACTTC.